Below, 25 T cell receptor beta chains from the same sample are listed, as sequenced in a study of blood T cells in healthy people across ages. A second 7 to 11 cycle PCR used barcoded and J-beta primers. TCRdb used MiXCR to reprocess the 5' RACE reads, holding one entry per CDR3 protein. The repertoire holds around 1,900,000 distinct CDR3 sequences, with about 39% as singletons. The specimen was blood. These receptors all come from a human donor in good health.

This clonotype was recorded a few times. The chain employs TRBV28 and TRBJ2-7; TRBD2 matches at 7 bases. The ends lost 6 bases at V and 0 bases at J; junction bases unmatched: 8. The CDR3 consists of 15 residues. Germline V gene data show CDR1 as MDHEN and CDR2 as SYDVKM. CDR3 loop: CASSPAGSPSYEQYF. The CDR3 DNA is TGTGCCAGCAGCCCAGCGGGGAGCCCCTCCTACGAGCAGTACTTC.

The CDR3, as DNA: TGTGCCAGCAGCTCGTACGGACTAGCGGACCAAGAGACCCAGTACTTC. Translating gives CASSSYGLADQETQYF. The rearrangement joins TRBV11-3 to TRBJ2-5; TRBD2 agrees at 10 bases. J was trimmed by 0 bases and V by 4 bases; bases with no gene match: 5. There are 16 residues in the CDR3. Germline CDR1 reads SGHNT; CDR2 reads YENEEA. The whole variable domain, remainder taken from reference TRBV11-3 and TRBJ2-5, is EAGVVQSPRYKIIEKKQPVAFWCNPISGHNTLYWYLQNLGQGPELLIRYENEEAVDDSQLPKDRFSAERLKGVDSTLKIQPAELGDSAVYLCASSSYGLADQETQYFGPGTRLLVL.

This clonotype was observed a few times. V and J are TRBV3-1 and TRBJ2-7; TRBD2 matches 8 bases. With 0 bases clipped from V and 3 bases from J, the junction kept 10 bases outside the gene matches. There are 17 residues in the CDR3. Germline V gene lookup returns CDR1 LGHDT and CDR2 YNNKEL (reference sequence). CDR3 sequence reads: CASSQESSGGLIYEQYF. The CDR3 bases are TGTGCCAGCAGCCAAGAGTCCAGCGGGGGATTAATCTACGAGCAGTACTTC.

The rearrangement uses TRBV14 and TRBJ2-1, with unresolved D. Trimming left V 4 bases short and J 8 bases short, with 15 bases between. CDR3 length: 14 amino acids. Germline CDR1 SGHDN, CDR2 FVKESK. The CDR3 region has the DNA TGTGCCAGCAGCCCCTCGCGCAAGCCCCATGAGCAGTTCTTC. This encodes CASSPSRKPHEQFF.

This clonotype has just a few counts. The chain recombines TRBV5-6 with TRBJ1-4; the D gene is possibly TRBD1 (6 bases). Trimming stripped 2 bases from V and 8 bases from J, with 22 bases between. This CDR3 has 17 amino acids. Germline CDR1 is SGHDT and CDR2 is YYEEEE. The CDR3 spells CASSLLQGRGIEEKLFF. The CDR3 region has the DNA TGTGCCAGCAGCTTACTTCAGGGCAGGGGAATAGAAGAAAAACTGTTTTTT.

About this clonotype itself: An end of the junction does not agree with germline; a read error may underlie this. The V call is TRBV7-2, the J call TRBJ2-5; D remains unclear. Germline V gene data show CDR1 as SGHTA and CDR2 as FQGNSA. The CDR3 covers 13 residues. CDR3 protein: CASSLQIVETQYF. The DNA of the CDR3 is TGCGCCAGCAGCTTACAGATTGTGGAGACCCAGTACTTC.

CDR3 DNA: TGTGCCAGCAGCCGAGTTGGGACCCAACAAGAGACCCAGTACTTC. This gives the protein CASSRVGTQQETQYF. The V and J genes are TRBV7-2 and TRBJ2-5; D may correspond to TRBD1 or TRBD2 (5 bases each). The CDR3 runs to 15 residues. Trimming cost V 5 bases and J 2 bases, with 15 bases left between them. The germline V gene encodes CDR1 SGHTA and CDR2 FQGNSA. Full variable domain (rest looked up from reference TRBV7-2 and TRBJ2-5): GAGVSQSPSNKVTEKGKDVELRCDPISGHTALYWYRQSLGQGLEFLIYFQGNSAPDKSGLPSDRFSAERTGGSVSTLTIQRTQQEDSAVYLCASSRVGTQQETQYFGPGTRLLVL.

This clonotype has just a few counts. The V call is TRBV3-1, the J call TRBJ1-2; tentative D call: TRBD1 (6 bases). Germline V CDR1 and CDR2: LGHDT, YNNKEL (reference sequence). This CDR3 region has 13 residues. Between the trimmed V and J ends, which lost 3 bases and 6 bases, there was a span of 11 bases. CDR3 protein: CASSQMQGNGYTF. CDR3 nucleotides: TGTGCCAGCAGCCAGATGCAGGGGAATGGCTACACCTTC.

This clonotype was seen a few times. CDR3 loop: CASSEEGRGSYEQYF. Here the CDR3 DNA reads TGTGCCAGCAGTGAAGAAGGCAGGGGGTCCTACGAGCAGTACTTC. J is TRBJ2-7 and V is TRBV6-1; TRBD1 matches at 7 bases. The CDR3 has 15 amino acids. V dropped 1 base and J dropped 1; count of bases not matched to a gene: 4. Germline V gene data show CDR1 as MNHNS and CDR2 as SASEGT.

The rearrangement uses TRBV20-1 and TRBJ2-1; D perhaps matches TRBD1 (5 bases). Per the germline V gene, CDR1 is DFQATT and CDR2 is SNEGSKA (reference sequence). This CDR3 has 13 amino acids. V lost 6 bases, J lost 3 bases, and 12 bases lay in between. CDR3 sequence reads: CSAKSDSYNEQFF. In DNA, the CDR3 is TGCAGTGCCAAAAGCGACAGCTACAATGAGCAGTTCTTC.

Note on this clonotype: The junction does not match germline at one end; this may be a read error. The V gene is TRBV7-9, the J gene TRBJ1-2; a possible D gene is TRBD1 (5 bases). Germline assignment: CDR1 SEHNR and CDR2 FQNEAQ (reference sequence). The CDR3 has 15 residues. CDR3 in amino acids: CACSLGAQIGYGYTF. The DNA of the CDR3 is TGTGCCTGCAGCTTAGGGGCGCAAATAGGTTATGGCTACACCTTC.

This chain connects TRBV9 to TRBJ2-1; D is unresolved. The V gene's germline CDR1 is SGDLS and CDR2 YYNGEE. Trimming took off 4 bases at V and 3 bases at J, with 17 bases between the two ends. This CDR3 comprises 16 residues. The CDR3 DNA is TGTGCCAGCAGCCAGAGTGGCAGGTCAGGCTACAATGAGCAGTTCTTC. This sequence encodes CASSQSGRSGYNEQFF.

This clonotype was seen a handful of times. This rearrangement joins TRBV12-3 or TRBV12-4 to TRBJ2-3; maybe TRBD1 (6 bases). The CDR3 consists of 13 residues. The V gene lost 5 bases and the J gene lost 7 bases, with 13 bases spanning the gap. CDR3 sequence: CASSPTGDYTQYF. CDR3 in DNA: TGTGCCAGCAGTCCGACAGGAGATTATACGCAGTATTTT.

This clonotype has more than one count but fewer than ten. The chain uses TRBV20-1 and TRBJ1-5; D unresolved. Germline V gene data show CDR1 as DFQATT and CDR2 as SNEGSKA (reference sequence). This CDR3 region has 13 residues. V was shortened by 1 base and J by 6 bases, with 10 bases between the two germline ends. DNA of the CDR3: TGCAGTGCTAGAGGTCACGTCCGTCAGCCCCAGCATTTT. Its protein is CSARGHVRQPQHF.

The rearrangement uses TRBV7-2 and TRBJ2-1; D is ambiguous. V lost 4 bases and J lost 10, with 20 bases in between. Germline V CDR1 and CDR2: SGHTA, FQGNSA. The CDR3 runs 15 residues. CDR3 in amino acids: CASSSLRASAIEQFF. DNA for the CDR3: TGTGCCAGCAGCTCCCTCCGGGCTTCCGCTATCGAGCAGTTCTTC.

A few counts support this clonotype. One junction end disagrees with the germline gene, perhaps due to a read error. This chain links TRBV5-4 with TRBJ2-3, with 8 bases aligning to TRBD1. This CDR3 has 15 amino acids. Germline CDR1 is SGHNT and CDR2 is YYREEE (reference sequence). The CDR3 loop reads CASSPTQGGTDTQYF. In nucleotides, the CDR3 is TGTGCCAGCAGCCCGACACAGGGGGGCACAGATACACAGTATTTT.

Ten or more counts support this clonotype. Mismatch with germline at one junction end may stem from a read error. The CDR3 bases are TGTGCCAGCAGCTTGGGGACAGGGAAGGAGACCCAGTACTTC. Amino acids: CASSLGTGKETQYF. J is TRBJ2-5 and V is TRBV5-1; 9 positions match TRBD1. This CDR3 region has 14 residues. CDR1 is SGHRS and CDR2 is YFSETQ in the germline V gene.

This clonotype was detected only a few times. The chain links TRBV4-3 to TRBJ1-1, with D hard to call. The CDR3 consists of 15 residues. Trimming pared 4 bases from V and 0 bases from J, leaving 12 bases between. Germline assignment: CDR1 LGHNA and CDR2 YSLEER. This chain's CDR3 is CASSRSTVMNTEAFF. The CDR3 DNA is TGCGCCAGCAGCCGAAGTACAGTCATGAACACTGAAGCTTTCTTT.

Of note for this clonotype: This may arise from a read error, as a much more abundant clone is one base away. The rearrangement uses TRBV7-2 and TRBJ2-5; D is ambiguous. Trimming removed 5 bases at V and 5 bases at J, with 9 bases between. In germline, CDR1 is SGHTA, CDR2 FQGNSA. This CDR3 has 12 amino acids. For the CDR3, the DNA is TGTGCCAGCAGCGAACCCCGGGAGACCCAGTACTTC. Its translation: CASSEPRETQYF.

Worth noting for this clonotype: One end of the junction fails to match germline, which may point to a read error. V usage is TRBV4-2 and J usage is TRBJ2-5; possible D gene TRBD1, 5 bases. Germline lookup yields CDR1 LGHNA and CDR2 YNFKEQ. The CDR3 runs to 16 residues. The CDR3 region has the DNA TGTGCCAACAGCCAAGTAGACAGTGATCCCCAAGAGACCCAGTACTTC. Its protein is CANSQVDSDPQETQYF.

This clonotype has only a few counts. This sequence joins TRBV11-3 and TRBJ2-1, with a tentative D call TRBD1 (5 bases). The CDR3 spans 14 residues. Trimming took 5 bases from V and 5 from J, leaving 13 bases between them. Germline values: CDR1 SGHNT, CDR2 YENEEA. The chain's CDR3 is CASSNRYTDNEQFF. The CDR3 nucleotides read TGTGCCAGCAGCAACAGGTACACTGACAATGAGCAGTTCTTC.

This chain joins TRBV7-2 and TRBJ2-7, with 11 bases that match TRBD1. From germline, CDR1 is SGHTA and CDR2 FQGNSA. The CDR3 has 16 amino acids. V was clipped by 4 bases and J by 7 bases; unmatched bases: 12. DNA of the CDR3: TGTGCCAGCAGCTCCACCCCCGGGACAGGGGGGAGGGAGCAGTACTTC. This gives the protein CASSSTPGTGGREQYF.

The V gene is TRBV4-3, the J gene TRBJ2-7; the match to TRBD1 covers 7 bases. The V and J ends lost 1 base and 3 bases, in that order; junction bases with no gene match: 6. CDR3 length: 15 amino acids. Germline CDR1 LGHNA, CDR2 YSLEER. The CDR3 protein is CASSQGKTGLYEQYF. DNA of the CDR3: TGCGCCAGCAGCCAAGGAAAGACAGGGCTCTACGAGCAGTACTTC.

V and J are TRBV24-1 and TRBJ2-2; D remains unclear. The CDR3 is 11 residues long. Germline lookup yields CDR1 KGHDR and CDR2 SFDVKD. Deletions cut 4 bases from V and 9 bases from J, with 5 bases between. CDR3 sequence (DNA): TGTGCCACCAGTGAGAACAGGGAGCTGTTTTTT. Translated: CATSENRELFF.

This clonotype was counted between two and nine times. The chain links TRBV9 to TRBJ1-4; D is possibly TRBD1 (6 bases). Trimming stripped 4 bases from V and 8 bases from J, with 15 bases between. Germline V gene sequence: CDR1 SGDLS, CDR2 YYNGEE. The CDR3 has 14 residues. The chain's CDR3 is CASSLGQPGEKLFF. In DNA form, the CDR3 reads TGTGCCAGCAGCCTCGGACAGCCGGGCGAAAAACTGTTTTTT.